This TCR beta chain was sequenced in a study of cytomegalovirus exposure and HLA in healthy donors. The PCR employed 60 Vbeta primers together with 13 Jbeta primers. Sequenced by immunoSEQ multiplex PCR; TCRdb stores in-frame clones only, minus some. In the table there are 20,000 to 25,000 clones, 65% to 85% of which are singletons. The CDR3 is made up of 14 amino acids. CDR1 and CDR2 (germline): MNHEY, SVGAGI. Trimming took 6 bases from V and 7 from J, leaving 16 bases between them. The chain carries TRBV6-5 and TRBJ2-1; D possibly corresponds to TRBD2 (5 bases). The sequence was collected from a man aged 55 to 70 in good health and CMV-seronegative. Sample: PBMCs. The CDR3 sequence: CASRALGIYNEQFF. The CDR3, as DNA: TGTGCCAGCAGGGCACTCGGGATTTATAATGAGCAGTTCTTC.